The 12 T cell receptor beta chains presented below share a single source sample, sequenced in a study of shared clonotypes between healthy human individuals. Some clones are missing from TCRdb's copy, which holds only in-frame ones; the method was immunoSEQ multiplex PCR. Here the sample spans hundreds of thousands of clones, roughly 70% being singletons. The sequencing input was memory CD4+ T cells sorted from blood. The subset was: CD45RA-negative fraction. The receptors derive from a woman aged 30 to 39 in good health.

The chain joins TRBV19 to TRBJ2-6; D uncertain. The germline V and J ends were trimmed by 2 bases and 0 bases, with 5 bases remaining between them. CDR1 is LNHDA and CDR2 is SQIVND in the germline V gene (reference sequence). This CDR3 region has 15 residues. The CDR3 DNA follows: TGTGCCAGTAGTATAAGCCACTCTGGGGCCAACGTCCTGACTTTC. Protein sequence: CASSISHSGANVLTF.

The V call is TRBV6-1, the J call TRBJ1-3; maybe TRBD1 (6 bases). The CDR3 is 15 residues long. V was cut by 1 base and J by 3 bases, with 10 bases left in between. Looked up from germline, CDR1 is MNHNS and CDR2 is SASEGT. The CDR3 loop is CASSEVVTGGNTIYF. The CDR3 nucleotides read TGTGCCAGCAGTGAAGTAGTGACAGGTGGAAACACCATATATTTT.

The gene calls are TRBV6-4 and TRBJ2-3; TRBD2 is a possible D gene (6 bases). The CDR3 extends over 15 amino acids. With 4 bases removed from V and 0 bases from J, the gap between germline ends came to 11 bases. Germline loops: CDR1 MRHNA, CDR2 SNTAGT. The CDR3 sequence is CASSVGGSSTDTQYF. The CDR3 DNA is TGTGCCAGCAGTGTGGGAGGTAGTAGCACAGATACGCAGTATTTT.

This clone was seen a few times. The J gene is TRBJ2-7, the V gene TRBV11-2, with 7 bases fitting TRBD1. The CDR3 has 15 amino acids. Trimming took 1 base from V and 2 from J; bases not matched to a gene: 5. Germline V gives CDR1 SGHAT, CDR2 FQNNGV. The CDR3 is CASSLAATGTYEQYF. The DNA for the CDR3 is TGTGCCAGCAGCTTAGCCGCGACAGGGACCTACGAGCAGTACTTC.

The sample holds a few counts of this clone. The chain uses TRBV10-3 and TRBJ1-1; TRBD1 agrees at 10 bases. The CDR3 has 16 residues. CDR1 is ENHRY and CDR2 is SYGVKD in the germline V gene. With V trimmed by 7 bases and J by 5 bases, 13 bases remained unmatched. Here the CDR3 reads CAIKAGTGDWGTEAFF. The CDR3 nucleotides read TGTGCCATCAAAGCCGGGACAGGGGACTGGGGGACTGAAGCTTTCTTT.

V usage is TRBV7-9 and J usage is TRBJ2-1; 9 nucleotides align to TRBD2. The CDR3 contains 15 residues. The junction had 15 bases not matched to a gene; V was cut back by 4 bases and J by 14 bases. Germline CDR1 reads SEHNR; CDR2 reads FQNEAQ (reference sequence). In DNA form, the CDR3 reads TGTGCCAGCAGCTCCCGGGGGCGGGAGGGCCAGTCGGAGTTCTTC. It codes for CASSSRGREGQSEFF.

This clone was seen a handful of times. The chain carries TRBV5-1 and TRBJ2-4; 9 nucleotides line up with TRBD2. This CDR3 is 14 amino acids long. Germline assignment: CDR1 SGHRS and CDR2 YFSETQ. V lost 4 bases and J lost 9; bases outside the gene matches: 8. The CDR3 DNA reads as TGCGCCAGCAGCGTCGGGACTAGCATGGGCATTCAGTACTTC. It specifies CASSVGTSMGIQYF.

The chain is built from TRBV28 and TRBJ1-1; no reliable D call. CDR3 size: 13 residues. Per the germline V gene, CDR1 is MDHEN and CDR2 is SYDVKM. Trimming removed 7 bases from V and 0 bases from J, with 9 bases in between. The CDR3 coding sequence is TGTGCCAGCAACCTAGGCATGAACACTGAAGCTTTCTTT. Its protein product is CASNLGMNTEAFF.

This clone was counted a single time. This chain joins TRBV19 and TRBJ1-5, with D maybe TRBD1 (5 bases). This CDR3 has 13 residues. Trimming removed 6 bases at V and 6 bases at J, with 12 bases between. Germline values: CDR1 LNHDA, CDR2 SQIVND (reference sequence). CDR3 loop: CASRPGWGQPQHF. CDR3 DNA sequence: TGTGCCAGTAGACCAGGGTGGGGTCAGCCCCAGCATTTT. The entire variable domain, with the rest obtained from reference TRBV19 and TRBJ1-5, is as follows: DGGITQSPKYLFRKEGQNVTLSCEQNLNHDAMYWYRQDPGQGLRLIYYSQIVNDFQKGDIAEGYSVSREKKESFPLTVTSAQKNPTAFYLCASRPGWGQPQHFGDGTRLSIL.

V is TRBV28 and J is TRBJ1-5; D is uncertain. The germline V gene encodes CDR1 MDHEN and CDR2 SYDVKM. V lost 8 bases and J lost 3, with 8 bases in between. The CDR3 extends over 12 amino acids. The CDR3 DNA reads TGTGCCAGCCACCTCCCCAATCAGCCCCAGCATTTT. It encodes CASHLPNQPQHF.

The V gene is TRBV5-1, the J gene TRBJ2-7, with 12 bases that match TRBD2. CDR3 length: 14 residues. The ends lost 4 bases at V and 4 bases at J; junction bases unmatched: 3. Germline V gives CDR1 SGHRS, CDR2 YFSETQ. CDR3 region: CASSGLAGTYEQYF. In DNA, the CDR3 is TGCGCCAGCAGCGGACTAGCGGGGACGTACGAGCAGTACTTC.

V gene TRBV18 combines with J gene TRBJ2-1; TRBD2 matches at 8 bases. Trimming cost V 2 bases and J 3 bases; bases outside gene matches: 9. The V gene's germline CDR1 is KGHSH and CDR2 LQKENI. The CDR3 contains 17 residues. The CDR3 sequence: CASSPGLGSGNYNEQFF. The CDR3 DNA follows: TGTGCCAGCTCACCAGGGCTTGGTAGCGGGAACTACAATGAGCAGTTCTTC.